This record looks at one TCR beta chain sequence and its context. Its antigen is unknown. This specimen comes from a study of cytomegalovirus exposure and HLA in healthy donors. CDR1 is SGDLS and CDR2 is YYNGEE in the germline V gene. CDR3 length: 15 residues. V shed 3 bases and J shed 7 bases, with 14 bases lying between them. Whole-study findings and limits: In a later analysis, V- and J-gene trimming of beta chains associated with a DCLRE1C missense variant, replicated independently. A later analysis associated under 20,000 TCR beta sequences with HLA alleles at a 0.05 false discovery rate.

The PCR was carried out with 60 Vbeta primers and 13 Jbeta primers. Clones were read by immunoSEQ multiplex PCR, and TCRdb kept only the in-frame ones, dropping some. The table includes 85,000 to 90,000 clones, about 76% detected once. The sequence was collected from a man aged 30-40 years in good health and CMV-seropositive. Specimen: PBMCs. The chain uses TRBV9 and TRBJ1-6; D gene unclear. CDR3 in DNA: TGTGCCAGCAGCGCTTTGACAAAGGTCAATTCACCCCTCCACTTT. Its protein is CASSALTKVNSPLHF.